Listed here are 19 T cell receptor beta chains from one sample, sequenced in a study of T cell responses to AZD1222 COVID-19 vaccine. Method: immunoSEQ multiplex PCR; TCRdb's copy keeps in-frame clones and lacks some. The sample carries about 150,000 clones, around 94% recorded once. This specimen was peripheral blood, taken on day 0 of AZD1222 vaccination. The receptors here all came from an adult in good health.

This chain links TRBV19 with TRBJ2-1; 7 bases match TRBD2. This CDR3 contains 13 residues. Unmatched junction bases numbered 2, after V lost 1 base and J lost 8 bases. CDR1 and CDR2 (germline): LNHDA, SQIVND (reference sequence). This CDR3 reads CASSIVAGDEQFF. In DNA form, the CDR3 reads TGTGCCAGTAGTATAGTTGCGGGGGATGAGCAGTTCTTC.

This clone was detected only a few times. The V and J genes are TRBV11-2 and TRBJ1-5; TRBD1 is a possible D gene (5 bases). In germline, CDR1 is SGHAT, CDR2 FQNNGV. Between the trimmed V and J ends, which lost 0 bases and 7 bases, there was a span of 10 bases. CDR3 size: 14 residues. The DNA for the CDR3 is TGTGCCAGCAGCTTAGACCAGGGTAGGCAGCCCCAGCATTTT. Translating gives CASSLDQGRQPQHF.

This clone appeared once. The CDR3 DNA is TGTGCCAGCAGTTTAGACAGGGGATACGAGCAGTACGTC. Protein: CASSLDRGYEQYV. J is TRBJ2-7 and V is TRBV28, with 8 bases matching TRBD1. Germline CDR1 and CDR2: MDHEN and SYDVKM. J was trimmed by 4 bases and V by 2 bases; bases with no gene match: 1. This CDR3 has 13 residues.

The chain has TRBV7-8 and TRBJ2-7, with D possibly TRBD1 on 6 matching bases. The CDR3 sequence is 13 residues long. The V gene lost 5 bases and the J gene lost 0 bases, with 8 bases spanning the gap. Germline V gene lookup returns CDR1 SGHVS and CDR2 FQNEAQ. CDR3 nucleotides: TGTGCCAGCAGCGTGGGACACTCCTACGAGCAGTACGTC. Its translation: CASSVGHSYEQYV.

This chain connects TRBV4-2 to TRBJ2-1, with 10 bases lining up with TRBD2. Germline values: CDR1 LGHNA, CDR2 YNFKEQ. The V segment lost 3 bases and the J segment 6 bases; nucleotides outside the gene matches: 20. This CDR3 comprises 20 residues. The CDR3 sequence is CASSQTQGWERGGWLNEQFF. The CDR3 region has the DNA TGTGCCAGCAGCCAGACTCAGGGTTGGGAGCGGGGGGGCTGGCTCAATGAGCAGTTCTTC.

This clone showed up just a few times. This chain connects TRBV7-2 to TRBJ1-6; no clear D. The CDR3 has 16 residues. Trimming pared 5 bases from V and 9 bases from J, leaving 20 bases between. Germline values: CDR1 SGHTA, CDR2 FQGNSA. This CDR3 reads CASSKRQKTAGSPLHF. CDR3 DNA sequence: TGTGCCAGCAGCAAAAGGCAGAAGACCGCGGGTTCACCCCTCCACTTT.

J is TRBJ2-7 and V is TRBV7-5. TRBV7-5 is given as a pseudogene. CDR3 size: 17 residues. The DNA of the CDR3 is TGTGTCAGAAGCTTAGGGTATCATTCCCCAAACTCCTACGAGCAGTACGTC. It encodes CVRSLGYHSPNSYEQYV.

The chain has TRBV7-9 and TRBJ1-2, with D perhaps TRBD1 (5 bases). The V end was cut by 3 bases, the J end by 4 bases, with 9 bases between. Germline V gene sequence: CDR1 SEHNR, CDR2 FQNEAQ (reference sequence). This CDR3 contains 13 residues. The CDR3 is CASSFDGGYGYTF. The CDR3 bases are TGTGCCAGCAGCTTTGACGGGGGCTATGGCTACACCTTC.

V and J are TRBV5-4 and TRBJ2-1, with D maybe TRBD1 (5 bases). V dropped 2 bases and J dropped 2 bases, with 8 bases sitting between them. In germline, CDR1 is SGHNT, CDR2 YYREEE (reference sequence). The CDR3 is 14 amino acids. Here the CDR3 reads CASSFSRAYNEQFF. CDR3 DNA: TGTGCCAGCAGCTTTTCCAGGGCCTACAATGAGCAGTTCTTC.

The chain couples TRBV27 to TRBJ2-1, with 8 nucleotides matching TRBD1. This CDR3 contains 15 residues. The germline V gene encodes CDR1 MNHEY and CDR2 SMNVEV (reference sequence). V shed 4 bases and J 5 bases; nucleotides not matched to a gene: 7. CDR3 bases: TGTGCCAGCAGTTGGAGGACAGGGTTTAACAATGAGCAGTTCTTC. It is translated as CASSWRTGFNNEQFF.

This clone appeared once. Here the CDR3 reads CASSTVADQETQYF. DNA of the CDR3: TGTGCCAGCAGCACTGTAGCGGATCAAGAGACCCAGTACTTC. This sequence joins TRBV5-4 and TRBJ2-5; tentatively, D is TRBD2 (6 bases). The V end was cut by 4 bases, the J end by 2 bases, with 12 bases between. Germline loops: CDR1 SGHNT, CDR2 YYREEE (reference sequence). The CDR3 runs 14 residues.

This rearrangement joins TRBV6-5 to TRBJ2-1, with D perhaps TRBD2 (6 bases). CDR1 is MNHEY, CDR2 SVGAGI, per germline. This CDR3 has 14 residues. With 6 bases removed from V and 9 bases from J, the gap between germline ends came to 18 bases. CDR3 sequence (DNA): TGTGCCAGCAGATCGGGCGGGGCGCAGGGTGAGCAGTTCTTC. Protein: CASRSGGAQGEQFF.

The rearrangement links TRBV2 to TRBJ1-1; D might be TRBD1 (6 bases). This CDR3 region has 13 residues. The V end was cut by 8 bases, the J end by 1 base, with 11 bases between. The germline V gene encodes CDR1 SNHLY and CDR2 FYNNEI. In nucleotides, the CDR3 is TGTGCCAGCTCAATGGACAGGAACACTGAAGCTTTCTTT. Amino acid sequence: CASSMDRNTEAFF.

This clone was found once. The V and J genes are TRBV4-1 and TRBJ2-5; 8 positions match TRBD2. V gave up 3 bases and J gave up 5 bases; unmatched junction bases: 8. Germline values: CDR1 MGHRA, CDR2 YSYEKL. There are 15 residues in the CDR3. The CDR3, as DNA: TGCGCCAGCAGCCACCCTACGGGGGGGCAGGAGACCCAGTACTTC. Its translation is CASSHPTGGQETQYF.

V usage is TRBV5-4 and J usage is TRBJ2-1; 7 bases map to TRBD2. Per germline, CDR1 SGHNT and CDR2 YYREEE (reference sequence). V shed 1 base and J 7 bases; nucleotides not matched to a gene: 8. The CDR3 is 15 residues long. The CDR3 reads CASSLLLARGNEQFF. Written as DNA, the CDR3 is TGTGCCAGCAGCTTGTTACTAGCGAGGGGAAATGAGCAGTTCTTC.

The chain employs TRBV27 and TRBJ1-1, with TRBD1 identical over 8 bases. CDR3 length equals 17 residues. The V gene end was trimmed by 3 bases and the J gene end by 0 bases; junction bases not matched to a gene: 9. Germline CDR1 and CDR2: MNHEY and SMNVEV (reference sequence). CDR3 in DNA: TGTGCCAGCAGTTTTCACAGGGGGTCATTCATGAACACTGAAGCTTTCTTT. Protein sequence: CASSFHRGSFMNTEAFF.

The chain employs TRBV18 and TRBJ1-4, with unresolved D. There are 13 residues in the CDR3. Germline V gives CDR1 KGHSH, CDR2 LQKENI. Trimming removed 5 bases at V and 5 bases at J, with 9 bases between. CDR3 amino acids: CASSRAQNEKLFF. CDR3 coding DNA: TGTGCCAGCTCAAGGGCTCAAAATGAAAAACTGTTTTTT.

V usage is TRBV4-3 and J usage is TRBJ2-1; D gene uncertain. Germline CDR1 reads LGHNA; CDR2 reads YSLEER. V lost 1 base to trimming and J lost 4 bases, with 11 bases between them. The CDR3 runs 15 residues. CDR3 nucleotides: TGCGCCAGCAGCCAAGGTTTCGTCGGGTACAATGAGCAGTTCTTC. Translating gives CASSQGFVGYNEQFF.

The V and J genes are TRBV28 and TRBJ2-7; TRBD1 aligns across 7 bases. CDR3 length equals 14 residues. Germline V CDR1 and CDR2: MDHEN, SYDVKM. V shed 4 bases and J 4 bases; nucleotides not matched to a gene: 7. The CDR3 spells CASSSGTASYEQYV. DNA of the CDR3: TGTGCCAGCAGTTCGGGGACAGCTTCGTACGAGCAGTACGTC.